The clone carrying this TCR beta chain was seen a handful of times. Antigen: not known. Unmatched junction bases numbered 6, after V lost 3 bases and J lost 5 bases. The CDR3 spans 14 residues. Germline assignment: CDR1 SEHNR and CDR2 FQNEAQ (reference sequence). The whole isolated RNA underwent reverse transcription, so sequencing captured expressed TCRB transcripts. Some clones are missing from TCRdb's copy, which holds only in-frame ones; the method was immunoSEQ multiplex PCR. The sample carries approximately 250,000 clones, under 13% recorded once. The sample comes from a study of beta chain features in type 1 diabetes. General observations from the study: Within each of all four CD4+ subsets, Type 1 diabetes patients had TCRB CDR3s that were moderately but significantly shorter.

V gene TRBV7-9 combines with J gene TRBJ2-7; 8 positions agree with TRBD2. Input material: naive CD4+ T cells from blood. This TCR derives from a man aged 25 to 40 with type 1 diabetes. In DNA form, the CDR3 reads TGTGCCAGCAGCTTGGGACTAGGAGGCCACGAGCAGTACTTC. It yields the protein CASSLGLGGHEQYF.